This entry is about one TCR beta chain. Its antigen remains unidentified. Using immunoSEQ multiplex PCR, the repertoire was profiled, and TCRdb retains in-frame clones only, with some absent. The sample records about 65,000 clones, about nine tenths being singletons. CDR3 length: 21 residues. The sample is drawn from a study of OX40 agonist ivuxolimab in advanced cancers. On the study more broadly: Dose-escalation cases comprised hepatocellular carcinoma, melanoma, renal cell or head and neck cancer.

Study-wide points: Among the least clonally expanded were partial responders at 0.1-3.0 mg/kg.

Sequences were derived from CD4+ or CD8+ T cells sorted from blood, sampled in a trial of the OX40 agonist ivuxolimab. This receptor was obtained from an adult with an advanced solid tumor such as melanoma, head and neck, liver or kidney cancer. The chain uses TRBV21-1 and TRBJ1-5. TRBV21-1 is listed as a pseudogene. CDR3: CASSTQIGGRGRPVGNQPQHF. CDR3 nucleotide sequence: TGTGCCAGCAGCACCCAAATCGGGGGCAGGGGTAGACCCGTTGGCAATCAGCCCCAGCATTTT.